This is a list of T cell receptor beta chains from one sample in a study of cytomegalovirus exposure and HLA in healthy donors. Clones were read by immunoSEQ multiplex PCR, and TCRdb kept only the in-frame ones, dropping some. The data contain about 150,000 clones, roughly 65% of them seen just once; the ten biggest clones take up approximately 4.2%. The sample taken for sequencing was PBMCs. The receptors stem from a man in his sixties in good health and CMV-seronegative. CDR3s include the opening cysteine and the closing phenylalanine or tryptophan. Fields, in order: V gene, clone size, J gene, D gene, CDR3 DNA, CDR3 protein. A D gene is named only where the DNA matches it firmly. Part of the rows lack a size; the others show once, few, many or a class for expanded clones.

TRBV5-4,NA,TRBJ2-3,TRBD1,TGTGCCAGCAGCTCGTTCGGACAGGGGGAGAATACGCAGTATTTT,CASSSFGQGENTQYF
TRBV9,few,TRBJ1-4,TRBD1,TGTGCCAGCAGCGTAGAGGCAGGGGGAGGCGAAAAACTGTTTTTT,CASSVEAGGGEKLFF
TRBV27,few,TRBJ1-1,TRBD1,TGTGCCAGCAGTTCCCAGGGGGCTGACACTGAAGCTTTCTTT,CASSSQGADTEAFF
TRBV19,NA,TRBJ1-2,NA,TGTGCCAGTAGTGGGCATGGCTACACCTTC,CASSGHGYTF
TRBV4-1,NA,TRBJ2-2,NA,TGCGCCAGCAGCCAACAGTTCGGGGAGCTGTTTTTT,CASSQQFGELFF
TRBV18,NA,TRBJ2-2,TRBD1,TGTGCCAGCTCACCGGGACAGGGAAGCACCGGGGAGCTGTTTTTT,CASSPGQGSTGELFF
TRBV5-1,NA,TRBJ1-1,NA,TGCGCCAGCAGCTTGGCGGGGGGGCAGGGTGAAGCTTTCTTT,CASSLAGGQGEAFF
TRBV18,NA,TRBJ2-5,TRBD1,TGTGCCAGCTCACAGTGGGACAGGGAAGAGACCCAGTACTTC,CASSQWDREETQYF
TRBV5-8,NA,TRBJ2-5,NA,TGTGCCAGCAGCCCTCTGGGCGGGGTCTCTGGAGAGACCCAGTACTTC,CASSPLGGVSGETQYF
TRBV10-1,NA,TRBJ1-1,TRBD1,TGCGCCAGCAGGGACAGGGGGGGCGAAGCTTTCTTT,CASRDRGGEAFF
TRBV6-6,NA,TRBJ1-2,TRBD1,TGTGCCGGTTGTAAGTTAGACAGGGGGCCGGATGGCTACCCCTTC,CAGCKLDRGPDGYPF
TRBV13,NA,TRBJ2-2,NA,TGTGCCAGCAGCTTAGATCGCAGGGGTTCCACCGGGGAGCTGTTTTTT,CASSLDRRGSTGELFF
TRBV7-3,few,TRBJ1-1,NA,TGTGCCAGCAGCACTACAGGGAGGAACACTGAAGCTTTCTTT,CASSTTGRNTEAFF
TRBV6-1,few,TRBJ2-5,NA,TGTGCCAGCAGTGCCCGGGGGGCAGACCTATCGGGGGAGACCCAGTACTTC,CASSARGADLSGETQYF
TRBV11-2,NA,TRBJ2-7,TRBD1,TGTGCCAGCAGCTTCACATTAACGGGACAGGGTGAATTATCCTACGAGCAGTACTTC,CASSFTLTGQGELSYEQYF
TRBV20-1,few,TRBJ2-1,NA,TGCAGTGCTAGATGGCTCAATGAGCAGTTCTTC,CSARWLNEQFF
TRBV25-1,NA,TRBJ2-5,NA,TGTGCCGCGGGGTCCCAGTACTTC,CAAGSQYF
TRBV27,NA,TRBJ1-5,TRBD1,TGTGCCAGCAGATATGGGACAGCTAGCAATCAGCCCCAGCATTTT,CASRYGTASNQPQHF
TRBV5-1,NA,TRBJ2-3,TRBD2,TGCGCCAGCAGCTCCCTAGCGGGTCCCCCAGATACGCAGTATTTT,CASSSLAGPPDTQYF
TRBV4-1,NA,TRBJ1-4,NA,TGCGCCAGCAGCCGAGAAACAGGGTTCTACGGTAATGAAAAACTGTTTTTT,CASSRETGFYGNEKLFF
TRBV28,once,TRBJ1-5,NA,TGTGCCAGCAGTTTCCGGGGTACTCAGCCCCAGCATTTT,CASSFRGTQPQHF
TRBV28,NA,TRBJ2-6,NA,TGTGCCAGCATTAACTGGGGGGGCCCCTCTGGGGCCAACGTCCTGACTTTC,CASINWGGPSGANVLTF
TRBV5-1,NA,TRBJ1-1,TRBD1,TGCGCCAGCAGAGGTGGACAGGAGGATCTTGAAGCTTTCTTT,CASRGGQEDLEAFF
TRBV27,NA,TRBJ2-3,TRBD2,TGTGCCAGCAGTCCCCATTCACCCGGACTAGCGGGAGGTGTAGATACGCAGTATTTT,CASSPHSPGLAGGVDTQYF
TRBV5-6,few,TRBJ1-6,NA,TGTGCCAGCAGCTGGGGCCCAGGGGATAATTCACCCCTCCACTTT,CASSWGPGDNSPLHF
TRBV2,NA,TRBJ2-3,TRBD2,TGTGCCAGCACAATACTAGCGGGAGGGGGCACAGATACGCAGTATTTT,CASTILAGGGTDTQYF